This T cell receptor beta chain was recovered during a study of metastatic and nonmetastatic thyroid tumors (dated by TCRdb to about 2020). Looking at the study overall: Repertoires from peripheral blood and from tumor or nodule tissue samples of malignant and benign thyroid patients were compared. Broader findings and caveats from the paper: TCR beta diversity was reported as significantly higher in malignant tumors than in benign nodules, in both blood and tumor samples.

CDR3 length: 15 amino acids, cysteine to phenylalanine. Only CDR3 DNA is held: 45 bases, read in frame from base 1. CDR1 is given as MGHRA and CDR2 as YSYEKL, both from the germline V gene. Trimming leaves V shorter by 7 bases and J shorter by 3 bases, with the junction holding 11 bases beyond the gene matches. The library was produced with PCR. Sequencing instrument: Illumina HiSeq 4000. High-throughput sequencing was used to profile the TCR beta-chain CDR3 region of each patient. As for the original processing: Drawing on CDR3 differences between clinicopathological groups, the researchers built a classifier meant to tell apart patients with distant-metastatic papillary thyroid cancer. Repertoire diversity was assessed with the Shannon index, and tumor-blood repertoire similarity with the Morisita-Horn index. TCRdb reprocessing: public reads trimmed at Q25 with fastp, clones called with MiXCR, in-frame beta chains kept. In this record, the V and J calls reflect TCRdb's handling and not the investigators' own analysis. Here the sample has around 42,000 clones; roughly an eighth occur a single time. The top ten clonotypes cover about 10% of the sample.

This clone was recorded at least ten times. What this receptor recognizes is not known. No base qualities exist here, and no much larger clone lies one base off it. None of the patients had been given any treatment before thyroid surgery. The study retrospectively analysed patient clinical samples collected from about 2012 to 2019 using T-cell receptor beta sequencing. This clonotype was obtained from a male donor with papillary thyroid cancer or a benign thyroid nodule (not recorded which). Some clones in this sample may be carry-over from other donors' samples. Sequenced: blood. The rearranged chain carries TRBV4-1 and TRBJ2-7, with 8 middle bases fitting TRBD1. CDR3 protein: CASKIQTGTGYEQYF. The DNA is TGCGCCAGCAAGATCCAAACCGGGACAGGCTACGAGCAGTACTTC.